These 4 T cell receptor beta chains were sequenced from one sample in a study of blood T cell repertoires in COVID-19 (dated by TCRdb to about 2020). Libraries came from the immunoSEQ multiplex PCR assay. The table comes from immuneACCESS by way of TCRdb, which keeps in-frame sequences with V and J called. Part of the clones is missing from these tables; in studies checked, under half for an unresolved V gene and the rest for unknown reasons. The sample yields approximately 270,000 clones; 75% to 90% were counted once. The ten largest clones capture around 0.84% of the sample. The sequencing input was peripheral blood. The receptors stem from a man aged 25-45 years with acute or convalescent COVID-19.

There are a few counts of this clone. V is TRBV6-5 and J is TRBJ2-7, with D possibly being TRBD2 (6 bases). CDR3 length: 12 residues. Trimming took 9 bases from V and 5 from J, leaving 14 bases between them. From germline, CDR1 is MNHEY and CDR2 SVGAGI. The CDR3 spells CARVPGGDEQYF. CDR3 nucleotide sequence: TGTGCCAGGGTTCCGGGCGGGGACGAGCAGTACTTC.

The rearrangement links TRBV28 to TRBJ1-2; D unresolved. The CDR3 has 12 amino acids. Trimming left V 8 bases short and J 8 bases short, with 15 bases between. Germline assignment: CDR1 MDHEN and CDR2 SYDVKM. This CDR3 reads CASGNRAGGYTF. In nucleotides, the CDR3 is TGTGCCAGCGGTAACCGCGCCGGGGGCTACACCTTC.

This clone appeared a few times. The gene calls are TRBV19 and TRBJ2-1; the match to TRBD1 covers 7 bases. The CDR3 spans 14 residues. V lost 8 bases to trimming and J lost 3 bases; unmatched junction nucleotides: 7. Germline assignment: CDR1 LNHDA and CDR2 SQIVND (reference sequence). CDR3 in DNA: TGTGCCAGTCGATTTCAGGGGGACTACAATGAGCAGTTCTTC. It yields the protein CASRFQGDYNEQFF.

This rearrangement joins TRBV2 to TRBJ2-5, with D tentatively TRBD1 (6 bases). The CDR3 is 14 amino acids. V lost 7 bases to trimming and J lost 2 bases, with 14 bases between them. The germline CDR1 and CDR2 sequences are SNHLY and FYNNEI. The CDR3 loop reads CASTFLGGQETQYF. The CDR3 nucleotides are TGTGCCAGCACCTTCTTAGGGGGACAAGAGACCCAGTACTTC.